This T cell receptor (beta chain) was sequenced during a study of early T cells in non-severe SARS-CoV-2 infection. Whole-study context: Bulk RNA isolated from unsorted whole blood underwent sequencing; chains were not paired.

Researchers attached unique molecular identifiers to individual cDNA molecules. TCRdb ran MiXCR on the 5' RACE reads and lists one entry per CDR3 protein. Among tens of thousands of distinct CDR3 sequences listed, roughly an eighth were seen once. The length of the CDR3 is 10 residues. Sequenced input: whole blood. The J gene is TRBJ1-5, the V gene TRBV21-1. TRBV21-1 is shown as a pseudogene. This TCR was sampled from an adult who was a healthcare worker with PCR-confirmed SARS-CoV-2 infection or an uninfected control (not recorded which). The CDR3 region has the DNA TGTGCCAGCAGCAATAGACAATTCCATTTT. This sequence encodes CASSNRQFHF.